This is a list of T cell receptor beta chains from one sample in a study of tumor-infiltrating lymphocytes in primary liver carcinoma. TCRdb re-analysed the multiplex PCR reads in MiXCR, keeping a single row per CDR3 protein. Altogether 90,000 to 150,000 distinct CDR3 sequences are present, roughly 75% being singletons, with the ten largest covering 7.5% to 10%. The sequencing sample was made of tumor-adjacent normal liver tissue. Receptors were obtained from a woman aged 60-70 years with primary liver carcinoma and hepatitis B virus infection. Both conserved end residues are part of each CDR3. Fields, in order: V gene, J gene, D gene, clone size, CDR3 DNA, CDR3 protein. The D gene is left open where the match is weak. Clone size appears in some rows only: once, few, many, or a class for an expanded clone.

v_gene: TRBV7-8; j_gene: TRBJ2-7; d_gene: -; abundance: -; CDR3nt: TGTGCCATCAGAGACTATCCCTATGAGCAGTACTTC; CDR3aa: CAIRDYPYEQYF
v_gene: TRBV11-2; j_gene: TRBJ2-3; d_gene: TRBD2; abundance: -; CDR3nt: TGTGCCAGCTTATGGGGACTAACGTACACGTCAGATACGCAGTATTTT; CDR3aa: CASLWGLTYTSDTQYF
v_gene: TRBV18; j_gene: TRBJ1-5; d_gene: -; abundance: -; CDR3nt: TGTGCCAGCTCACCAGAGGGGGGGTTGAATCAGCCCCAGCATTTT; CDR3aa: CASSPEGGLNQPQHF
v_gene: TRBV13; j_gene: TRBJ2-3; d_gene: TRBD1; abundance: -; CDR3nt: TGTGCCAATAGCTTACGACAGGGGGCGGGAGATACGCAGTATTTT; CDR3aa: CANSLRQGAGDTQYF
v_gene: TRBV28; j_gene: TRBJ1-2; d_gene: TRBD1; abundance: few; CDR3nt: TGTGCCAACATCCCAACAGGGGGCTATGACTATGGCTACACCTTC; CDR3aa: CANIPTGGYDYGYTF
v_gene: TRBV28; j_gene: TRBJ2-2; d_gene: TRBD2; abundance: -; CDR3nt: TGTGGCAACAGACTAGCGGGTACGAACACCGGGGAGCTGTTTTTT; CDR3aa: CGNRLAGTNTGELFF
v_gene: TRBV11-2; j_gene: TRBJ2-5; d_gene: TRBD2; abundance: -; CDR3nt: TGTGCCAGCAGCTACACCCATGGTGGCGGGAGAGAGACCCAGTACTTC; CDR3aa: CASSYTHGGGRETQYF
v_gene: TRBV29-1; j_gene: TRBJ2-4; d_gene: -; abundance: -; CDR3nt: TGCAGCGTTCATCAGACCCGGTGGCAGAATGAGCAGTACTTC; CDR3aa: CSVHQTRWQNEQYF
v_gene: TRBV30; j_gene: TRBJ2-2; d_gene: -; abundance: -; CDR3nt: TGTGCCTGCAAGAAGGGCGGCATTAACACCGGGGAGCTGTTTTTT; CDR3aa: CACKKGGINTGELFF
v_gene: TRBV6-1; j_gene: TRBJ2-3; d_gene: -; abundance: -; CDR3nt: TGTGTCAGCAGTGCGACAGGTGATACGCAGTATTTT; CDR3aa: CVSSATGDTQYF
v_gene: TRBV30; j_gene: TRBJ2-3; d_gene: -; abundance: many; CDR3nt: TGTGCCTGGAGCCAAGGGGGGTACACAGATACGCAGTATTTT; CDR3aa: CAWSQGGYTDTQYF
v_gene: TRBV6-1; j_gene: TRBJ1-2; d_gene: -; abundance: -; CDR3nt: TGTGCCACCAGTGAGCTGGGGCAGGGCTACACCTTC; CDR3aa: CATSELGQGYTF
v_gene: TRBV4-2; j_gene: TRBJ1-1; d_gene: -; abundance: once; CDR3nt: TGTGCCATCAGCCATACAGGGTCGGATACTGAAGCTTTCTTT; CDR3aa: CAISHTGSDTEAFF
v_gene: TRBV18; j_gene: TRBJ2-3; d_gene: TRBD2; abundance: few; CDR3nt: TGTGCCAGCTCACCGGGACTAGCGGCGGGGACAGATACGCAGTATTTT; CDR3aa: CASSPGLAAGTDTQYF
v_gene: TRBV11-2; j_gene: TRBJ2-3; d_gene: -; abundance: -; CDR3nt: TGCACCAGCAGCTTAGCAATGGGGAGAAGGGGCACAGATACGCAGTATTTT; CDR3aa: CTSSLAMGRRGTDTQYF
v_gene: TRBV29-1; j_gene: TRBJ2-3; d_gene: TRBD2; abundance: -; CDR3nt: TGCAGCGTAGCGGGACTAGCGGGAGGACCAGATACGCAGTGTTTT; CDR3aa: CSVAGLAGGPDTQCF
v_gene: TRBV29-1; j_gene: TRBJ2-1; d_gene: -; abundance: -; CDR3nt: TGCAGCGTTGAGTATTACTCGGGCCATCAGTTCTTC; CDR3aa: CSVEYYSGHQFF
v_gene: TRBV11-2; j_gene: TRBJ2-3; d_gene: TRBD2; abundance: -; CDR3nt: TGTGCCAGCAGACTAGAGGCGGGAGACACAGGTACGCAGTATTTC; CDR3aa: CASRLEAGDTGTQYF
v_gene: TRBV6-1; j_gene: TRBJ1-5; d_gene: -; abundance: -; CDR3nt: TGTGCCAGCCTAGGGTGGGCCCCGGGTCTATCTCAGCCCCAGCATTTT; CDR3aa: CASLGWAPGLSQPQHF
v_gene: TRBV12-3/TRBV12-4; j_gene: TRBJ1-1; d_gene: -; abundance: -; CDR3nt: TGTACCAGCAGGGTGGGAGTGGGCACTGTAGCTTTCTTT; CDR3aa: CTSRVGVGTVAFF
v_gene: TRBV25-1; j_gene: TRBJ1-5; d_gene: -; abundance: -; CDR3nt: TGTGCCAGCAGTGGAGGGGGTCAGGGTCAGCCCCAGCATTTT; CDR3aa: CASSGGGQGQPQHF
v_gene: TRBV11-3; j_gene: TRBJ2-1; d_gene: TRBD2; abundance: -; CDR3nt: TGTGCCAGCGGGGAGGGCGTATGCGAAAAGGACAATGAGCAGTTATTC; CDR3aa: CASGEGVCEKDNEQLF
v_gene: TRBV6-1; j_gene: TRBJ2-3; d_gene: -; abundance: many; CDR3nt: TGTGCCAGCACCCCGGGGCGCGGGCGGCCAGATACGCAGTATTTT; CDR3aa: CASTPGRGRPDTQYF
v_gene: TRBV12-3/TRBV12-4; j_gene: TRBJ2-1; d_gene: TRBD1; abundance: once; CDR3nt: TGTGCCAGCAGTGTAGGGGGCGGTCGTAATGAGCAGTTCTTC; CDR3aa: CASSVGGGRNEQFF
v_gene: TRBV2; j_gene: TRBJ2-7; d_gene: -; abundance: -; CDR3nt: TGTGCCAGCAGACCCCCAAGGTCCTACGAGCAGTACTTC; CDR3aa: CASRPPRSYEQYF
v_gene: TRBV28; j_gene: TRBJ2-7; d_gene: -; abundance: -; CDR3nt: TGTGCCGGCAGAAAAGCCCCTGTGGACGAGCAGTACTTC; CDR3aa: CAGRKAPVDEQYF
v_gene: TRBV12-3/TRBV12-4; j_gene: TRBJ1-5; d_gene: -; abundance: medium-sized; CDR3nt: TGTGCCAGCAGTTTGGCGGGACGGCAGCCCCAGCATTTT; CDR3aa: CASSLAGRQPQHF
v_gene: TRBV29-1; j_gene: TRBJ2-2; d_gene: -; abundance: -; CDR3nt: TGCAGCGTTGACATGGGAACGGGATCCGGGGAGCTGTTTTTT; CDR3aa: CSVDMGTGSGELFF
v_gene: TRBV5-4; j_gene: TRBJ2-7; d_gene: TRBD1; abundance: -; CDR3nt: TGTGCCAGTAGCTTGGGGACAGGGGGGTACGAGCAATACTTC; CDR3aa: CASSLGTGGYEQYF
v_gene: TRBV6-5; j_gene: TRBJ1-2; d_gene: TRBD1; abundance: -; CDR3nt: TGTGCCAGCAGACCGTACAGGGGGCTCGGCTACACCTTC; CDR3aa: CASRPYRGLGYTF
v_gene: TRBV28; j_gene: TRBJ2-3; d_gene: -; abundance: -; CDR3nt: TGTGCCAGCAGTTTAACAGGGCGGCTAGTCCAGCTCTACACAGATACGCAATGTTTT; CDR3aa: CASSLTGRLVQLYTDTQCF
v_gene: TRBV29-1; j_gene: TRBJ2-1; d_gene: TRBD2; abundance: -; CDR3nt: TGCAGCGTTGAAGTTCTTGGCGGGAGAAACAATGAGCAGTTCTTC; CDR3aa: CSVEVLGGRNNEQFF
v_gene: TRBV6-1; j_gene: TRBJ1-1; d_gene: -; abundance: -; CDR3nt: TGTGCCAGCAGCAGAAAGACAAAAAGAATGGACACTGAAGCTTTCTTT; CDR3aa: CASSRKTKRMDTEAFF
v_gene: TRBV12-3/TRBV12-4; j_gene: TRBJ2-7; d_gene: -; abundance: many; CDR3nt: TGTCGGAGCAGGGGGGGCGAGCAGTACTTC; CDR3aa: CRSRGGEQYF
v_gene: TRBV11-2; j_gene: TRBJ1-1; d_gene: TRBD1; abundance: few; CDR3nt: TGTGCCAGTAGCTGTATGGTGGCAGGGGGCCGCGACACTGAAGCTTTCTTT; CDR3aa: CASSCMVAGGRDTEAFF
v_gene: TRBV12-3/TRBV12-4; j_gene: TRBJ1-2; d_gene: -; abundance: -; CDR3nt: TGTGCCAGCAGTTATGGACATGGAGGAGGCTACACCTTC; CDR3aa: CASSYGHGGGYTF
v_gene: TRBV5-1; j_gene: TRBJ2-1; d_gene: TRBD2; abundance: -; CDR3nt: TGCGCCAGCAGCATTTCTAGCGGATCCTCCTACCATGAGCAGCTCTTC; CDR3aa: CASSISSGSSYHEQLF
v_gene: TRBV4-1; j_gene: TRBJ2-3; d_gene: -; abundance: -; CDR3nt: TGCGCCAGCAGCCAAGATAAAAGGAGCGCAGATACGCCGTATTTT; CDR3aa: CASSQDKRSADTPYF
v_gene: TRBV11-2; j_gene: TRBJ2-3; d_gene: TRBD1; abundance: -; CDR3nt: TGTGCCAGCAGCCCCGAATTGGGGACAGATACGCAAAATTTT; CDR3aa: CASSPELGTDTQNF
v_gene: TRBV28; j_gene: TRBJ1-2; d_gene: TRBD1; abundance: many; CDR3nt: TGTGCCAGCAGTTTAGGGAGGGGGCACTTCTATGGCTACACCTTC; CDR3aa: CASSLGRGHFYGYTF
v_gene: TRBV29-1; j_gene: TRBJ2-5; d_gene: -; abundance: -; CDR3nt: TGCAGCGTTGAAGATCAAGCGACTCGAGAGATCCAGTACTTC; CDR3aa: CSVEDQATREIQYF
v_gene: TRBV11-2; j_gene: TRBJ1-1; d_gene: TRBD1; abundance: -; CDR3nt: TGTACCAGCAGCCCCACGACAGGGTACATTCGCACTGAAACTTTCTTT; CDR3aa: CTSSPTTGYIRTETFF